Here is one T cell receptor beta chain with its context. Its antigen is unidentified. The record originates from a study of cytomegalovirus exposure and HLA in healthy donors. General study results and limits: Rarity held for most TCR sequences, but there were some public TCRs that occurred in many donors.

Assay: immunoSEQ multiplex PCR; the TCRdb copy retains only in-frame clones and omits some. Counted here are about 130,000 clones, 75% to 90% occurring once; the ten biggest clones make up around 1.1%. The CDR3 consists of 16 residues. V shed 4 bases, J shed 3 bases, and the junction held 7 bases outside the gene matches. Germline loops: CDR1 MNHNY, CDR2 SVGAGI (reference sequence). Material: PBMCs. This TCR came from a woman between 18 and 29 years old in good health and CMV-seronegative. The J gene is TRBJ2-1, the V gene TRBV6-6; 9 bases align to TRBD2. In nucleotides, the CDR3 is TGTGCCAGCAGTTGGTCGGCTAGCGGGAACTACAATGAGCAGTTCTTC. Its protein product is CASSWSASGNYNEQFF.